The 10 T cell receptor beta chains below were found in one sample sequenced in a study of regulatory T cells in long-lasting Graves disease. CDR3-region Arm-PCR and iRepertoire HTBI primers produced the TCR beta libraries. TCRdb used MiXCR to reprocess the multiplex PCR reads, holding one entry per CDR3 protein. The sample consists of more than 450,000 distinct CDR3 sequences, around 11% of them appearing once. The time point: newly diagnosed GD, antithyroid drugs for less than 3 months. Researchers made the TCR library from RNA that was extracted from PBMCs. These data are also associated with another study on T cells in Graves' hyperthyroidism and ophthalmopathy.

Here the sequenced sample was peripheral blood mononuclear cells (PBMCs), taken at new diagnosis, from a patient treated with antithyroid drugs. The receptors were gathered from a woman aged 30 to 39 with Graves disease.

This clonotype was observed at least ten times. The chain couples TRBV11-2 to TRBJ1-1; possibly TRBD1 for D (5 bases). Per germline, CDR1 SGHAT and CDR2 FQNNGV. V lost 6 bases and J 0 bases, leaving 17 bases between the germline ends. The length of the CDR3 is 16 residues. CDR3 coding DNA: TGTGCCAGCAGTTTACCCCGGGAGGGGATGAACACTGAAGCTTTCTTT. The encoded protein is CASSLPREGMNTEAFF.

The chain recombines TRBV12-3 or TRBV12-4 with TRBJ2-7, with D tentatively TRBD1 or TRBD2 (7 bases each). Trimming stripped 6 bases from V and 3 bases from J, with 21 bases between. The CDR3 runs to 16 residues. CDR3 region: CASSQGQGGSFYEQYF. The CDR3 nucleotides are TGTGCCAGCAGCCAAGGGCAGGGGGGGTCCTTCTACGAGCAGTACTTC.

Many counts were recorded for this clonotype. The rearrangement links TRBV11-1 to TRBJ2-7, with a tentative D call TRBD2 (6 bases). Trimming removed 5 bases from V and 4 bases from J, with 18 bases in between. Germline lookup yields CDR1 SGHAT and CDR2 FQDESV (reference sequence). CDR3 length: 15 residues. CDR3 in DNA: TGTGCCAGCAGCGGGTCATCCGGGGGAGGTTACGAGCAGTACTTC. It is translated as CASSGSSGGGYEQYF.

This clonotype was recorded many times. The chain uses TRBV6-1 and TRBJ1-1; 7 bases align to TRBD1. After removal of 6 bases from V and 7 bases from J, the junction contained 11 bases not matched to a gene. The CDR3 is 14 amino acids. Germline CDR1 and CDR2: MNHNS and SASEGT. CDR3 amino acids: CASRDPGQSVEAFF. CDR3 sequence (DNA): TGTGCCAGCAGGGATCCGGGACAGAGTGTTGAAGCTTTCTTT.

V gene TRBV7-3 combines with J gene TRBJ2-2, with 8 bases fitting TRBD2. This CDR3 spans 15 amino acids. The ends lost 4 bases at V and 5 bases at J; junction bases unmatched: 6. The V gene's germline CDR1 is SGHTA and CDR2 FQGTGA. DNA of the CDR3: TGTGCCAGCAGCTCCGGGACTAGTCGTACCGGGGAGCTGTTTTTT. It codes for CASSSGTSRTGELFF. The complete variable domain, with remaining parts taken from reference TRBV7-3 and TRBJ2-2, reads GAGVSQTPSNKVTEKGKYVELRCDPISGHTALYWYRQSLGQGPEFLIYFQGTGAADDSGLPNDRFFAVRPEGSVSTLKIQRTERGDSAVYLCASSSGTSRTGELFFGEGSRLTVL.

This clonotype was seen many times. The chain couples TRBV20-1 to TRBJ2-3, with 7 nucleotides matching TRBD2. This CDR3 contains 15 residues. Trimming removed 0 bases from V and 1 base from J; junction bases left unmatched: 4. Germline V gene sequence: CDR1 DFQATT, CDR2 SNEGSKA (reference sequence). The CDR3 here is CSARDLLAGTDTQYF. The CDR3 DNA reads TGCAGTGCTAGAGATCTTCTAGCGGGCACAGATACGCAGTATTTT.

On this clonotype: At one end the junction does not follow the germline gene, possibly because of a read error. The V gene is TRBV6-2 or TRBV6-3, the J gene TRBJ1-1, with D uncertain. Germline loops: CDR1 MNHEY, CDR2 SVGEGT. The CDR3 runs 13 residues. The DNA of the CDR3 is TGTGCCAGCAGTTATAGGGCGAACACTGAAGCTCTCTTT. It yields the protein CASSYRANTEALF.

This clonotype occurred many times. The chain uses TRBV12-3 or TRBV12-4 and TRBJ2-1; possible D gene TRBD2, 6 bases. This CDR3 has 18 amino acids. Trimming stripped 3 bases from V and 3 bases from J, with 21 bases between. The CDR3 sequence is CASSLNVLGTDNYNEQFF. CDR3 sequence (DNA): TGTGCCAGCAGTTTGAACGTCTTAGGGACTGACAACTACAATGAGCAGTTCTTC.

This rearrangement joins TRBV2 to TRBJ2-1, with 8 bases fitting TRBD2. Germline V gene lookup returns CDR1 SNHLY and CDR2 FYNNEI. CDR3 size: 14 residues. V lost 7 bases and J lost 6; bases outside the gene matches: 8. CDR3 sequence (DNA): TGTGCCAGCACGCTAGAACTAGCGGCCAATGAGCAGTTCTTC. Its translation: CASTLELAANEQFF.

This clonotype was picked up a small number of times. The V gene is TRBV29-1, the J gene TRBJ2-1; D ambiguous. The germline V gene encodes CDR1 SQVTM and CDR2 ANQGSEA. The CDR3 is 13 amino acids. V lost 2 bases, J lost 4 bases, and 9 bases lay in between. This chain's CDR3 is CSVELANYNEQFF. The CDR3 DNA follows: TGCAGCGTTGAACTGGCGAATTACAATGAGCAGTTCTTC.